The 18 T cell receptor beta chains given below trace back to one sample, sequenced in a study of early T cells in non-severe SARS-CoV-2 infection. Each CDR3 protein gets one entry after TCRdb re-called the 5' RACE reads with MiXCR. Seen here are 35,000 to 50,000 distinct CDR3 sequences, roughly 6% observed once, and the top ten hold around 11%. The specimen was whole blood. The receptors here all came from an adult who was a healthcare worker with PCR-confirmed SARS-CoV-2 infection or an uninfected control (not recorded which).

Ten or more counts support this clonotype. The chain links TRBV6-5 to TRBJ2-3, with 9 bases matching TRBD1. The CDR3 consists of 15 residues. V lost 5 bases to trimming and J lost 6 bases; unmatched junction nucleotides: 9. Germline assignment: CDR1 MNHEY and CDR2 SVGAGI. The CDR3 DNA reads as TGTGCCAGCAGTCGCGGGACAGGGCCCTCCGATACGCAGTATTTT. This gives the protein CASSRGTGPSDTQYF.

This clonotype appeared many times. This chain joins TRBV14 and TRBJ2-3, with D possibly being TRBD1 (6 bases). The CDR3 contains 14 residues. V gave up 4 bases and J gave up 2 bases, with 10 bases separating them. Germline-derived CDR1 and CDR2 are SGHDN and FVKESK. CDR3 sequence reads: CASSPRGNTDTQYF. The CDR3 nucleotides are TGTGCCAGCAGCCCGAGGGGGAACACAGATACGCAGTATTTT.

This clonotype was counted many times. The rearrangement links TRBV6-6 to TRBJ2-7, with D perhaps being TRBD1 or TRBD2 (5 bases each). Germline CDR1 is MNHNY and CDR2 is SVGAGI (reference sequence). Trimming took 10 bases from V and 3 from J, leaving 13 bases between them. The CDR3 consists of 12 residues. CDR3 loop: CAIRDDLYEQYF. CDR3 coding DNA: TGTGCCATTAGGGACGACCTCTACGAGCAGTACTTC.

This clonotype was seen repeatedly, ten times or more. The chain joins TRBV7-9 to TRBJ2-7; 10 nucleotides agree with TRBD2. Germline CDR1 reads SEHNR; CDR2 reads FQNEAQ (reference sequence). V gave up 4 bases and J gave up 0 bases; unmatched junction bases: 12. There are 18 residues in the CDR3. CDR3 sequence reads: CASSSLFSGGTNSYEQYF. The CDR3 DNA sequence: TGTGCCAGCAGCTCGTTATTTAGCGGGGGGACCAACTCCTACGAGCAGTACTTC.

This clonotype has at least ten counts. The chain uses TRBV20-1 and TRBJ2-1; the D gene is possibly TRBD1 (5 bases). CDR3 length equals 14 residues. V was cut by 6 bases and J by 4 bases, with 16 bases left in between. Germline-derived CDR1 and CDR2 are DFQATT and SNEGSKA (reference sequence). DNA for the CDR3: TGCAGTGCAAACGGTCAGGGTTATTACAATGAGCAGTTCTTC. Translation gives CSANGQGYYNEQFF.

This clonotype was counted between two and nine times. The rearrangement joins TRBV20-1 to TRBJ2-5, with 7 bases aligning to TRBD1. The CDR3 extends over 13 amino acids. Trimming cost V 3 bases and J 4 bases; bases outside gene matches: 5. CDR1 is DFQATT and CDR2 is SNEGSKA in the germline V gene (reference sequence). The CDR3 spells CSASTNRGETQYF. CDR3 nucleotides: TGCAGTGCTAGTACCAACAGGGGAGAGACCCAGTACTTC.

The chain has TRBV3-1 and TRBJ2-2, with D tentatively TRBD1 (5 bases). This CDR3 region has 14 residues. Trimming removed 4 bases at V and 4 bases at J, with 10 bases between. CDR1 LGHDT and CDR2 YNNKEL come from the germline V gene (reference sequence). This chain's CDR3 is CASSPRVSTGELFF. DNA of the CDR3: TGTGCCAGCAGCCCCAGGGTTAGCACCGGGGAGCTGTTTTTT.

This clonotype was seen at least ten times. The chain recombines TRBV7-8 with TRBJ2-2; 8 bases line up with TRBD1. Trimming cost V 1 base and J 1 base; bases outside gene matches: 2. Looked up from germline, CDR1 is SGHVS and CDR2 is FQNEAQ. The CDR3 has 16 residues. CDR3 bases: TGTGCCAGCAGCTTAGTGGGGACAGGGAACACCGGGGAGCTGTTTTTT. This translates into CASSLVGTGNTGELFF.

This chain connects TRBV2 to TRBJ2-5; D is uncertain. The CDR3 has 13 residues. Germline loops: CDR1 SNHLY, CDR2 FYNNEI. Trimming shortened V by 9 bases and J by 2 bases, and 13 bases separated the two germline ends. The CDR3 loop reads CASTITVQETQYF. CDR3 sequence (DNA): TGTGCCAGTACTATTACAGTACAAGAGACCCAGTACTTC.

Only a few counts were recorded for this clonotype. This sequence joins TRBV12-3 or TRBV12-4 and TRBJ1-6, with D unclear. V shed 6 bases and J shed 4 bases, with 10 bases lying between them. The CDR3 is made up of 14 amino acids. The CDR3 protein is CASSLEYYNSPLHF. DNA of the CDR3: TGTGCCAGCAGCCTCGAATATTATAATTCACCCCTCCACTTT.

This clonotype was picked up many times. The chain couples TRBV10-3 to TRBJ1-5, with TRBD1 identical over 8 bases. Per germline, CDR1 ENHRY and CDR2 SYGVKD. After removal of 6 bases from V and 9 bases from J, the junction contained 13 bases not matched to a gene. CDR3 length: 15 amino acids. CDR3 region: CAISPGTGPFWPQHF. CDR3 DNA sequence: TGTGCCATCAGCCCAGGGACAGGACCCTTTTGGCCCCAGCATTTT.

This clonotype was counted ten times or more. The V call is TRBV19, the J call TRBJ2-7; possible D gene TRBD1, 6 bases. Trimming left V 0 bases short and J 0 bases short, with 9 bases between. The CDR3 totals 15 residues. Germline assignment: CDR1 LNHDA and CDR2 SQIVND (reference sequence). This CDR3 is CASSIDRTVSYEQYF. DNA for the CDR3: TGTGCCAGTAGTATAGATCGGACAGTCTCCTACGAGCAGTACTTC. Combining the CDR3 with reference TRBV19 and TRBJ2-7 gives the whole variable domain DGGITQSPKYLFRKEGQNVTLSCEQNLNHDAMYWYRQDPGQGLRLIYYSQIVNDFQKGDIAEGYSVSREKKESFPLTVTSAQKNPTAFYLCASSIDRTVSYEQYFGPGTRLTVT.

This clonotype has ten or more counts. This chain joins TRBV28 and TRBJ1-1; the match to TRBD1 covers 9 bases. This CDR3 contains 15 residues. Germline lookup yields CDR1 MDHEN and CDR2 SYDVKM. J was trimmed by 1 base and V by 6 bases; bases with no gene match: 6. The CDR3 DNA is TGTGCCAGCAGCACAGGGGGCTCGGGGAACACTGAAGCTTTCTTT. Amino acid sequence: CASSTGGSGNTEAFF. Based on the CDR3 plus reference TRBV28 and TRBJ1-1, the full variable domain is DVKVTQSSRYLVKRTGEKVFLECVQDMDHENMFWYRQDPGLGLRLIYFSYDVKMKEKGDIPEGYSVSREKKERFSLILESASTNQTSMYLCASSTGGSGNTEAFFGQGTRLTVV.

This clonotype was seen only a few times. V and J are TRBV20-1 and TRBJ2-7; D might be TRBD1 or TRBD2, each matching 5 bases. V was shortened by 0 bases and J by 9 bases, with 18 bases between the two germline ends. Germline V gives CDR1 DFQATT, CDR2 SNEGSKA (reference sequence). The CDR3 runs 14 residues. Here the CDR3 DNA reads TGCAGTGCTAGAGATTCGGGGCAAGGGATTGGGCAGTACTTC. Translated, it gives CSARDSGQGIGQYF.

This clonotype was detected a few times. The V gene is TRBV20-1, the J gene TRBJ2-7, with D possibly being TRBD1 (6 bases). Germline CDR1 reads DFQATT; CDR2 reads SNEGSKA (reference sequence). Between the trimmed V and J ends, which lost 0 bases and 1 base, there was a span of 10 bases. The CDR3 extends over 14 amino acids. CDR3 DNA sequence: TGCAGTGCTAGAGATATCGGGACATCCTACGAGCAGTACTTC. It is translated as CSARDIGTSYEQYF.

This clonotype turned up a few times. The CDR3 coding sequence is TGTGCCAGCAGTGACCAGGGTGAGCAGTACTTC. It codes for CASSDQGEQYF. This sequence joins TRBV12-3 or TRBV12-4 and TRBJ2-7, with D possibly TRBD1 on 5 matching bases. Between the trimmed V and J ends, which lost 5 bases and 7 bases, there was a span of 9 bases. The CDR3 runs 11 residues.

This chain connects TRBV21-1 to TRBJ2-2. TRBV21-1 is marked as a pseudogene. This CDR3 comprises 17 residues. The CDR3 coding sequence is TGTGCCAGCAGCAAAGTTGCAGGTCCTTTCTTCACCGGGGAGCTGTTTTTT. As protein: CASSKVAGPFFTGELFF.

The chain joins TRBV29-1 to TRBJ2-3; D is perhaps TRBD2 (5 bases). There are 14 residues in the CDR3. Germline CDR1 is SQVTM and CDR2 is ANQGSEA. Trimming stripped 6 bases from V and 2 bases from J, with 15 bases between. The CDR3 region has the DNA TGCAGCGTGGCCGGGGTCGGGTCCACAGATACGCAGTATTTT. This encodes CSVAGVGSTDTQYF.